This record looks at one T cell receptor beta chain sequence and its context. Its antigen is unidentified. The data were taken from a study of Graves' ophthalmopathy and Graves' hyperthyroidism. In the study overall: Ahead of any treatment, peripheral blood was obtained at the initial diagnosis. Study-wide results and limits: Most expanded clonotypes in thyroid above 0.001 frequency also showed up in blood. Ophthalmopathy progression prediction by the model yielded a sensitivity of about 71% and a specificity of 72.22%.

RNA transcripts served as template for amplifying TCR beta CDR3 sequences. HTBI primers served in a first-round RT-PCR, which a second-round multiplex PCR followed. TCRdb used MiXCR to reprocess the multiplex PCR reads, holding one entry per CDR3 protein. Among about 210,000 distinct CDR3 sequences listed, about 32% were seen once. V shed 7 bases and J shed 7 bases, with 16 bases lying between them. The CDR3 spans 13 residues. The clonotype comes from a man aged 50 to 59 with Graves' ophthalmopathy. The sequencing input was peripheral blood. The chain couples TRBV12-3 or TRBV12-4 to TRBJ1-2, with D possibly matching TRBD1 (6 bases). The CDR3 DNA follows: TGTGCCAGCACGTCCACGGGGGGCTCTGGCTACACCTTC. Translation: CASTSTGGSGYTF.